The 19 T cell receptor beta chains presented below share a single source sample, sequenced in a study of blood T cells in healthy people across ages. Combining a sample-barcoded 5' primer with a J-beta primer mix, a second PCR ran for roughly 6 to 11 cycles. Each CDR3 protein is one row after TCRdb ran MiXCR on the 5' RACE reads. This sample has hundreds of thousands of distinct CDR3 sequences, with around 24% found just once. These records were also assigned to another study, of T cells of mothers and their children.

The specimen was blood. All receptors come from a boy aged 10-17 years in good health.

CDR3 bases: TGCAGCGTTGATTTGGTGGGAGGCAATGAGCAGTTCTTC. Translation gives CSVDLVGGNEQFF. The chain couples TRBV29-1 to TRBJ2-5; D might be TRBD2 (6 bases). The J call is uncertain, as TRBJ2-1 better fits the DNA end. CDR3 length: 13 amino acids. Germline V CDR1 and CDR2: SQVTM, ANQGSEA.

This clonotype turned up a few times. V gene TRBV4-3 combines with J gene TRBJ1-1; D ambiguous. CDR1 LGHNA and CDR2 YSLEER come from the germline V gene. V dropped 0 bases and J dropped 1 base, with 9 bases sitting between them. This CDR3 is built from 15 residues. The CDR3 spells CASSQDRTSNTEAFF. The CDR3 DNA sequence: TGCGCCAGCAGCCAAGATCGGACTTCGAACACTGAAGCTTTCTTT.

There are a few counts of this clonotype. The chain employs TRBV5-1 and TRBJ2-7; possibly TRBD1 for D (7 bases). Germline CDR1 is SGHRS and CDR2 is YFSETQ. CDR3 length equals 14 residues. Trimming removed 4 bases from V and 6 bases from J, with 17 bases in between. CDR3 sequence (DNA): TGCGCCAGCAGCCGCGGGACAGTCCCCTCCGAGCAGTACTTC. It yields the protein CASSRGTVPSEQYF.

This clonotype came up a few times. Its ends do not fully match the called genes, so a read error is possible. The genes are TRBV29-1 and TRBJ2-3; 8 nucleotides match TRBD2. CDR1 is SQVTM and CDR2 is ANQGSEA in the germline V gene. CDR3 length: 13 amino acids. CDR3 amino acids: CSVEAGGTDTQYF. The CDR3 DNA sequence: TGCAGCGTCGAAGCGGGGGGCACAGATACGCAGTATTTT.

The V gene is TRBV28, the J gene TRBJ2-7, with D possibly matching TRBD2 (5 bases). Trimming stripped 6 bases from V and 1 base from J, with 19 bases between. This CDR3 has 16 amino acids. Germline loops: CDR1 MDHEN, CDR2 SYDVKM. The CDR3 DNA sequence: TGTGCCAGCAGACTAAGCGGCCCTTTAAGTTCCTACGAGCAGTACTTC. It translates to CASRLSGPLSSYEQYF.

This rearrangement joins TRBV6-1 to TRBJ1-3, with TRBD1 matching over 12 bases. Per germline, CDR1 MNHNS and CDR2 SASEGT. The V and J ends lost 6 bases and 3 bases, in that order; junction bases with no gene match: 12. The CDR3 extends over 18 amino acids. The CDR3 loop is CASRNRRGTGGFGNTIYF. CDR3 bases: TGTGCCAGCAGGAACCGACGCGGGACAGGGGGCTTTGGAAACACCATATATTTT.

This rearrangement joins TRBV28 to TRBJ1-5; D call uncertain. This CDR3 has 13 residues. The V end lost 6 bases, the J end lost 5 bases, and 11 bases lay between the germline ends. Germline CDR1 is MDHEN and CDR2 is SYDVKM. DNA for the CDR3: TGTGCCAGCAGCGGTAGCGGGTATCAGCCCCAGCATTTT. Its protein product is CASSGSGYQPQHF. The full variable domain, in which reference TRBV28 and TRBJ1-5 provide the parts outside the CDR3, is DVKVTQSSRYLVKRTGEKVFLECVQDMDHENMFWYRQDPGLGLRLIYFSYDVKMKEKGDIPEGYSVSREKKERFSLILESASTNQTSMYLCASSGSGYQPQHFGDGTRLSIL.

V and J are TRBV18 and TRBJ2-5, with D unclear. Near its end, the DNA agrees better with TRBJ2-1, so the J call may be wrong. The V gene's germline CDR1 is KGHSH and CDR2 LQKENI. This CDR3 comprises 15 residues. CDR3 nucleotides: TGTGCCAGCTCACCAATCCTAAAAGGGATTGATGAGCAGTTCTTC. It codes for CASSPILKGIDEQFF.

This clonotype was seen only a few times. The chain joins TRBV6-2 or TRBV6-3 to TRBJ1-4; D not resolved. V dropped 2 bases and J dropped 9 bases, with 13 bases sitting between them. The CDR3 is 14 residues long. CDR1 MNHEY and CDR2 SVGEGT come from the germline V gene. CDR3 sequence reads: CASSYEPRVQKLFF. CDR3 in DNA: TGTGCCAGCAGTTACGAGCCTCGCGTACAAAAACTGTTTTTT.

V and J are TRBV3-1 and TRBJ1-5; TRBD1 might be the D (6 bases). Germline CDR1 reads LGHDT; CDR2 reads YNNKEL (reference sequence). Between the trimmed V and J ends, which lost 0 bases and 3 bases, there was a span of 18 bases. CDR3 length: 18 residues. The CDR3 loop reads CASSQEQGQGWINQPQHF. CDR3 DNA sequence: TGTGCCAGCAGCCAAGAGCAAGGGCAGGGGTGGATCAATCAGCCCCAGCATTTT.

The V call is TRBV28, the J call TRBJ2-7; 7 bases agree with TRBD2. The CDR3 has 14 amino acids. J lost 3 bases, V lost 5 bases, and 7 bases had no gene match. CDR1 is MDHEN, CDR2 SYDVKM, per germline. The CDR3 loop reads CASSPPSGNYEQYF. The DNA for the CDR3 is TGTGCCAGCAGTCCTCCCAGCGGGAACTACGAGCAGTACTTC.

This clonotype was counted only a few times. This chain links TRBV7-9 with TRBJ2-4, with D possibly being TRBD2 (6 bases). Germline V lookup: CDR1 SEHNR, CDR2 FQNEAQ (reference sequence). The V end was cut by 5 bases, the J end by 15 bases, with 20 bases between. CDR3 length equals 13 residues. CDR3 sequence (DNA): TGTGCCAGCAGCCCCCGACTAGACCTCAGTGGGTACTTC. Residues: CASSPRLDLSGYF.

This clonotype was seen a handful of times. The chain is built from TRBV9 and TRBJ2-1; 8 bases agree with TRBD1. TRBJ2-7 explains the end of the DNA better; the J call may be wrong. CDR3 length: 14 amino acids. In germline, CDR1 is SGDLS, CDR2 YYNGEE. This chain's CDR3 is CASSAGQGGHEQYF. DNA of the CDR3: TGTGCCAGCAGCGCAGGACAGGGTGGGCACGAGCAGTACTTC.

The chain joins TRBV12-3 or TRBV12-4 to TRBJ2-7; TRBD1 or TRBD2 may be the D gene (5 bases each). The CDR3 totals 15 residues. Trimming removed 5 bases from V and 3 bases from J, with 17 bases in between. This CDR3 reads CASSPLGTAGYEQYF. DNA of the CDR3: TGTGCCAGCAGTCCTCTAGGGACCGCGGGCTACGAGCAGTACTTC.

This rearrangement joins TRBV5-4 to TRBJ2-7; the match to TRBD2 covers 7 bases. CDR1 is SGHNT and CDR2 is YYREEE in the germline V gene (reference sequence). This CDR3 has 16 residues. J was trimmed by 2 bases and V by 0 bases; bases with no gene match: 8. DNA for the CDR3: TGTGCCAGCAGCTTGGCCCTCCGCGGGAGTACCTACGAGCAGTACTTC. Translation gives CASSLALRGSTYEQYF.

The J gene is TRBJ2-3, the V gene TRBV9; D gene ambiguous. This CDR3 is 14 amino acids long. Germline CDR1 reads SGDLS; CDR2 reads YYNGEE. Trimming took off 0 bases at V and 1 base at J, with 6 bases between the two ends. The CDR3 bases are TGTGCCAGCAGCGTAGGGTCCCGCACAGATACGCAGTATTTT. It encodes CASSVGSRTDTQYF.

Concerning this clonotype: At one boundary the junction diverges from the germline segment, which might be a read error. The gene calls are TRBV7-7 and TRBJ2-2; 9 bases agree with TRBD2. Germline-derived CDR1 and CDR2 are SSHAT and FNYEAQ (reference sequence). The CDR3 totals 19 residues. The CDR3 DNA reads TGTGCTAGCAGCCCGTCCCCGCGGACTAGCGCGACGAACACCGGGGAGCTGTTTTTT. Translation gives CASSPSPRTSATNTGELFF.

This clonotype was detected a few times. The J gene is TRBJ2-1, the V gene TRBV2; maybe TRBD1 (5 bases). This CDR3 is built from 14 residues. Trimming stripped 8 bases from V and 3 bases from J, with 14 bases between. Germline V gives CDR1 SNHLY, CDR2 FYNNEI. CDR3 nucleotides: TGTGCCAGCGCCTGGCAGGGCCTCTACAATGAGCAGTTCTTC. Amino acid sequence: CASAWQGLYNEQFF.

This clonotype was counted only a few times. The chain couples TRBV7-9 to TRBJ2-5, with 8 bases that match TRBD1. The V and J ends lost 5 bases and 4 bases, in that order; junction bases with no gene match: 9. The CDR3 is 15 amino acids. Germline V lookup: CDR1 SEHNR, CDR2 FQNEAQ (reference sequence). The CDR3 region is CASSPAQGARETQYF. The CDR3 nucleotides are TGTGCCAGCAGCCCCGCCCAGGGGGCACGAGAGACCCAGTACTTC.